A single sample gave rise to the 15 T cell receptor beta chains below, sequenced in a study of T cell repertoires in cytomegalovirus infection. TCRdb independently ran MiXCR on the reads; one entry per CDR3 protein. This sample yields about 530,000 distinct CDR3 sequences, of which about 30% are seen a single time; roughly 13% belongs to the top ten. Sequenced sample: PBMCs. These receptor sequences come from a human donor in good health (CMV status not recorded). Some clones in this sample may be carry-over from other donors' samples.

This clonotype was recorded a few times. The chain recombines TRBV24-1 with TRBJ2-3, with a possible D match to TRBD1 (6 bases). Looked up from germline, CDR1 is KGHDR and CDR2 is SFDVKD. Trimming left V 3 bases short and J 4 bases short, with 13 bases between. This CDR3 has 15 amino acids. The CDR3 coding sequence is TGTGCCACCAGTGATCCGGACAGATTTGCAGATACGCAGTATTTT. It is translated as CATSDPDRFADTQYF.

The rearrangement uses TRBV11-3 and TRBJ2-2; D possibly corresponds to TRBD2 (6 bases). The germline CDR1 and CDR2 sequences are SGHNT and YENEEA. V dropped 4 bases and J dropped 4 bases, with 13 bases sitting between them. This CDR3 is built from 15 residues. The DNA of the CDR3 is TGTGCCAGCAGCTCGGGACTTGGTGGCACCGGGGAGCTGTTTTTT. It is translated as CASSSGLGGTGELFF.

This clonotype was seen at least ten times. The genes are TRBV7-8 and TRBJ1-5, with D unclear. There are 15 residues in the CDR3. V gave up 1 base and J gave up 3 bases, with 10 bases separating them. Germline V gives CDR1 SGHVS, CDR2 FQNEAQ. The CDR3 region is CASSLGGRNNQPQHF. The CDR3 coding sequence is TGTGCCAGCAGCTTAGGAGGCCGGAACAATCAGCCCCAGCATTTT.

This clonotype was found a few times. The chain carries TRBV7-2 and TRBJ2-7; possible D gene TRBD2, 5 bases. Trimming cost V 6 bases and J 4 bases, with 13 bases left between them. Per the germline V gene, CDR1 is SGHTA and CDR2 is FQGNSA. The length of the CDR3 is 13 residues. The chain's CDR3 is CASSQVEGYEQYF. The CDR3 DNA sequence: TGTGCCAGCAGTCAAGTTGAGGGTTACGAGCAGTACTTC.

This clonotype was counted only a few times. The chain recombines TRBV28 with TRBJ2-1, with TRBD2 matching 8 bases. The germline gives CDR1 MDHEN, CDR2 SYDVKM. The CDR3 covers 14 residues. J was trimmed by 8 bases and V by 8 bases; bases with no gene match: 11. CDR3 residues: CASSQTGGWDEQFF. CDR3 in DNA: TGTGCCAGCTCGCAGACGGGGGGGTGGGATGAGCAGTTCTTC.

This clonotype occurred a few times. This chain uses TRBV28 with TRBJ2-2; 12 bases align to TRBD2. Looked up from germline, CDR1 is MDHEN and CDR2 is SYDVKM. The V segment lost 4 bases and the J segment 8 bases; nucleotides outside the gene matches: 5. The CDR3 is 15 residues long. CDR3 sequence (DNA): TGTGCCAGCAGTTCTAGCGGGAGGGCGACGGGGGAGCTGTTTTTT. This gives the protein CASSSSGRATGELFF.

Only a few counts were recorded for this clonotype. The chain couples TRBV12-3 or TRBV12-4 to TRBJ2-1; 8 bases are shared with TRBD2. The CDR3 length is 14 residues. V lost 1 base to trimming and J lost 6 bases; unmatched junction nucleotides: 2. The CDR3: CASSLGGLVNEQFF. In DNA form, the CDR3 reads TGTGCCAGCAGTTTAGGGGGACTAGTCAATGAGCAGTTCTTC.

This clonotype has ten or more counts. V is TRBV7-2 and J is TRBJ2-1, with D unclear. CDR1 is SGHTA, CDR2 FQGNSA, per germline. The V end was cut by 1 base, the J end by 1 base, with 11 bases between. The CDR3 contains 16 residues. As DNA, the CDR3 is TGTGCCAGCAGCTTAGTCCGAGCCCCATCCTACAATGAGCAGTTCTTC. Residues: CASSLVRAPSYNEQFF. Using reference TRBV7-2 and TRBJ2-1 for the parts outside the CDR3, the full variable domain is GAGVSQSPSNKVTEKGKDVELRCDPISGHTALYWYRQSLGQGLEFLIYFQGNSAPDKSGLPSDRFSAERTGGSVSTLTIQRTQQEDSAVYLCASSLVRAPSYNEQFFGPGTRLTVL.

A few counts support this clonotype. This chain connects TRBV4-3 to TRBJ2-3; D tentatively reads TRBD1 or TRBD2 (6 bases each). The germline CDR1 and CDR2 sequences are LGHNA and YSLEER. The V end lost 1 base, the J end lost 2 bases, and 13 bases lay between the germline ends. CDR3 size: 16 residues. This CDR3 is CASSQGGAVDTDTQYF. The CDR3 coding sequence is TGCGCCAGCAGCCAAGGGGGGGCCGTGGACACAGATACGCAGTATTTT.

The V and J genes are TRBV11-2 and TRBJ2-1, with 7 nucleotides matching TRBD2. This CDR3 region has 15 residues. V shed 5 bases and J 6 bases; nucleotides not matched to a gene: 10. CDR1 and CDR2 from the germline V gene are SGHAT and FQNNGV. CDR3 DNA sequence: TGTGCCAGCAGCACCGGGACTATGGAGGGCAATGAGCAGTTCTTC. Translated, it gives CASSTGTMEGNEQFF.

This clonotype was found many times. The chain employs TRBV7-2 and TRBJ2-3; 7 bases match TRBD2. V shed 3 bases, J shed 4 bases, and the junction held 7 bases outside the gene matches. The CDR3 consists of 15 residues. Germline V gene data show CDR1 as SGHTA and CDR2 as FQGNSA. The CDR3 bases are TGTGCCAGCAGCTTTTGGAGGGGAGGGCCAGATACGCAGTATTTT. Translated: CASSFWRGGPDTQYF.

The chain employs TRBV28 and TRBJ2-4, with no clear D. With 4 bases removed from V and 0 bases from J, the gap between germline ends came to 16 bases. The CDR3 length is 17 residues. CDR1 and CDR2 from the germline V gene are MDHEN and SYDVKM. The chain's CDR3 is CASSYSRDNLAKNIQYF. In nucleotides, the CDR3 is TGTGCCAGCAGTTATAGTCGAGACAACTTAGCCAAAAACATTCAGTACTTC.

This rearrangement joins TRBV6-2 or TRBV6-3 to TRBJ2-1; 9 bases match TRBD2. With V trimmed by 0 bases and J by 8 bases, 8 bases remained unmatched. Per germline, CDR1 MNHEY and CDR2 SVGEGT. The CDR3 has 16 amino acids. For the CDR3, the DNA is TGTGCCAGCAGTTACTCGGTCGCGGGAGGGCCCTATGAGCAGTTCTTC. Protein product: CASSYSVAGGPYEQFF.

The V call is TRBV12-3 or TRBV12-4, the J call TRBJ2-7, with 9 bases identical to TRBD2. The length of the CDR3 is 15 residues. Trimming cost V 6 bases and J 0 bases; bases outside gene matches: 6. The CDR3 reads CASRLAGSASYEQYF. The CDR3 nucleotides read TGTGCCAGCAGGCTAGCGGGATCGGCCTCCTACGAGCAGTACTTC.

This clonotype has just a few counts. This chain joins TRBV4-3 and TRBJ1-6; no firm D call. The CDR3 runs to 15 residues. The V gene lost 0 bases and the J gene lost 7 bases, with 10 bases spanning the gap. Per germline, CDR1 LGHNA and CDR2 YSLEER. CDR3 loop: CASSQEEGVNSPLHF. CDR3 sequence (DNA): TGCGCCAGCAGCCAAGAAGAGGGAGTAAATTCACCCCTCCACTTT.